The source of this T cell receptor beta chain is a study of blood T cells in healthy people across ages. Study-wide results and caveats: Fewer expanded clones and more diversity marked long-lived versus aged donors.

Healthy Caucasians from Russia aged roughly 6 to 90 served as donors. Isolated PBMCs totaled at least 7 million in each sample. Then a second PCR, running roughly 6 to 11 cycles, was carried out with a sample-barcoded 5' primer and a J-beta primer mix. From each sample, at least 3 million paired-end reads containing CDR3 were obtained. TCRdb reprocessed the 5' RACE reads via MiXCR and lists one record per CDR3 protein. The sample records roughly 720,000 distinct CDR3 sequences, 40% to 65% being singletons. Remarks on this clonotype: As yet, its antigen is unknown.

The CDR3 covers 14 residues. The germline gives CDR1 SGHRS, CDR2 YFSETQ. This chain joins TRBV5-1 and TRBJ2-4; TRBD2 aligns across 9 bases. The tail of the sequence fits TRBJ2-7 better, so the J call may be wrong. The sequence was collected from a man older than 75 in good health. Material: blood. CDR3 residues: CASSPRASGNEQYF. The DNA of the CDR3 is TGCGCCAGCAGCCCGAGGGCTAGCGGGAACGAGCAGTACTTC.